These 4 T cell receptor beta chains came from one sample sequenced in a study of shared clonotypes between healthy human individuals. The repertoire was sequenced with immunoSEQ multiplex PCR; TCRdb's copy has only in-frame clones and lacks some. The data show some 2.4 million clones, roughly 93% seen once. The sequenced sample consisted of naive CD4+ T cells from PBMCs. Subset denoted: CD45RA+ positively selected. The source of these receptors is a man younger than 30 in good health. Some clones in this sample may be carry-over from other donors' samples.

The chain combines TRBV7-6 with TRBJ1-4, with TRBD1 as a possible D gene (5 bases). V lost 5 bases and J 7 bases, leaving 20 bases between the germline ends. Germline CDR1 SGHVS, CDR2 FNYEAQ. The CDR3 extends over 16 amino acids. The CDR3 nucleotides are TGTGCCAGCAGCCTTCCCTATGGCAGGGTTGGTGAAAAACTGTTTTTT. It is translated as CASSLPYGRVGEKLFF.

CDR3 region: CSVGGTVNTEAFF. CDR3 in DNA: TGCAGCGTCGGAGGGACAGTGAACACTGAAGCTTTCTTT. The chain combines TRBV29-1 with TRBJ1-1; 7 bases align to TRBD1. Trimming cost V 6 bases and J 0 bases; bases outside gene matches: 4. CDR1 and CDR2 (germline): SQVTM, ANQGSEA. CDR3 length: 13 residues.

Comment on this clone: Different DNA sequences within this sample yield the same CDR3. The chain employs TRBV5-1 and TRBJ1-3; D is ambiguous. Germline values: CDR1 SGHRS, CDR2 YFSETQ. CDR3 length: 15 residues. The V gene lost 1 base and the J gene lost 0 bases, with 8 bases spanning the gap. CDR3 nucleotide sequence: TGCGCCAGCAGCTTGTTTAGTTCCTCTGGAAACACCATATATTTT. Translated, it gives CASSLFSSSGNTIYF.

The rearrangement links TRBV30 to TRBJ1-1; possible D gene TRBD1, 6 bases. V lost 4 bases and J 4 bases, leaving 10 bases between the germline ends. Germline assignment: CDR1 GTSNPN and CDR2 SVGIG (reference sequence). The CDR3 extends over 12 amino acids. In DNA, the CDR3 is TGTGCCTGGACCCAAGGGGGCACTGAAGCTTTCTTT. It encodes CAWTQGGTEAFF.